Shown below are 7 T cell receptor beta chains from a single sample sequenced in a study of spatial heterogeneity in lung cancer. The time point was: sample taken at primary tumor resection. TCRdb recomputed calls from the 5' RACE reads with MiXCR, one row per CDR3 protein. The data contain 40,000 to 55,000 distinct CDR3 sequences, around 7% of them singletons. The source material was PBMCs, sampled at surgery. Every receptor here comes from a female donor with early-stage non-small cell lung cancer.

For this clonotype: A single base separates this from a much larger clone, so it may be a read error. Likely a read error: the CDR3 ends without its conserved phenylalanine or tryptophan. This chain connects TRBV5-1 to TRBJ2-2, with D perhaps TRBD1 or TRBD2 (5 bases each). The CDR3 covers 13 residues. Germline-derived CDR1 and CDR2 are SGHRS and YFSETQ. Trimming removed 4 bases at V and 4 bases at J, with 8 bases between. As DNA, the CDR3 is TGCGCCAGCAGCCCCGGGACCACCGGGGAGCTGTTTTCT. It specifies CASSPGTTGELFS.

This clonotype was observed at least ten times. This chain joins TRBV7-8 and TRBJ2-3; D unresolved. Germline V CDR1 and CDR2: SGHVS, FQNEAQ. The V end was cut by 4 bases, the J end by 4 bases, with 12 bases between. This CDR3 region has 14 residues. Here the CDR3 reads CASSWLGLSDTQYF. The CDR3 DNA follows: TGTGCCAGCAGCTGGTTAGGGTTATCAGATACGCAGTATTTT.

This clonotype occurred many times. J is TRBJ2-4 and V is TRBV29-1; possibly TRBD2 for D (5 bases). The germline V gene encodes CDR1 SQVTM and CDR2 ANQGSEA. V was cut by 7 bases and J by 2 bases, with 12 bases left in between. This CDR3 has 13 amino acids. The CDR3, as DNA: TGCAGCGCCATCGGGGTGACCAAAAACATTCAGTACTTC. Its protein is CSAIGVTKNIQYF.

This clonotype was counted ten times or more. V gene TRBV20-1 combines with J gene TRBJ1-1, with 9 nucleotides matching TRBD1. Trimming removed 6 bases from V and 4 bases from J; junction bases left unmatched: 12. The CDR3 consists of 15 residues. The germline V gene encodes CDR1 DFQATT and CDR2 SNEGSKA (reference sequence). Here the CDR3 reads CSATDRGRYSTEAFF. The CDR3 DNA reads TGCAGTGCCACGGACAGGGGACGGTATAGCACTGAAGCTTTCTTT.

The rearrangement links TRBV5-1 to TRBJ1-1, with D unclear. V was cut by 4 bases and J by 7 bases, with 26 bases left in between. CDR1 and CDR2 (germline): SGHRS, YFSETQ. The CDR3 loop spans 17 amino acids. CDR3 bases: TGCGCCAGCAGCCTAGGGCACGGGTCAGGAGATGCCCGTGAAGCTTTCTTT. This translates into CASSLGHGSGDAREAFF.

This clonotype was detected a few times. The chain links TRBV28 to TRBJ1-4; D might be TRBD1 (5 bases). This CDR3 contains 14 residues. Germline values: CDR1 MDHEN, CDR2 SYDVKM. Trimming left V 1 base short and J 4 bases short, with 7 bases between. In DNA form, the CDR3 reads TGTGCCAGCAGTTTATCAGGGATTAATGAAAAACTGTTTTTT. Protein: CASSLSGINEKLFF.

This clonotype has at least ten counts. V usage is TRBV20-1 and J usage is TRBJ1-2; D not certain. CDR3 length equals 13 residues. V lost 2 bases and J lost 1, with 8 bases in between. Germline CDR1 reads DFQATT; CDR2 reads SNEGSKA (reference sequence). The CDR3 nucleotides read TGCAGTGCTAGAACAGCCCTTAACTATGGCTACACCTTC. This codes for CSARTALNYGYTF.